These T cell receptor beta chains were read from a single sample in a study of cytomegalovirus exposure and HLA in healthy donors. The assay was immunoSEQ multiplex PCR, and TCRdb's table has in-frame clones only and misses some. Here the sample spans about 95,000 clones, just over 70% being singletons. The specimen was PBMCs. These receptors originate from a man in his 60s in good health and CMV-seronegative. The CDR3 runs from the conserved cysteine through the conserved F or W. The D gene is left open where the match is weak. Size is stated for part of the rows, as once, few or many counts, or as a class when the clone is expanded.

TRBJ1-6	.	.	TRBV4-1	TGCGCCAGCAGCCAAGTTCTTCTAAGGGCAGGGAATAACTCCTATAATTCACCCCTCCACTTT	CASSQVLLRAGNNSYNSPLHF
TRBJ1-5	.	.	TRBV27	TGTGCCAGCAGTTTACAGGACAATCAGCCCCAGCATTTT	CASSLQDNQPQHF
TRBJ2-1	.	TRBD1	TRBV29-1	TGCAGCGTTGTTCGACAGGGGCTTGCTGAGCAGTTCTTC	CSVVRQGLAEQFF
TRBJ2-3	.	.	TRBV29-1	TGCAGCGTTGTGAGTAGCGGCACAGATACGCAGTATTTT	CSVVSSGTDTQYF
TRBJ2-7	.	.	TRBV28	TGTGCCAGCAGACTCTCCGGGGGACAGATCTCCTACGAGCAGTACTTC	CASRLSGGQISYEQYF
TRBJ2-1	once	TRBD2	TRBV4-2	TGTGCCAGCAGCCAAGACCCGGGACTAGCATACAATGAGCAGTTCTTC	CASSQDPGLAYNEQFF
TRBJ1-1	.	.	TRBV7-2	TGTGCCAGCAGCTTAGTGGCTGCTGAAGCTTTCTTT	CASSLVAAEAFF
TRBJ2-2	.	.	TRBV30	TGTGCCTGGAGTCTACGACATACCGGGGAGCTGTTTTTT	CAWSLRHTGELFF
TRBJ1-1	.	TRBD1	TRBV27	TGTGCCAGCAGTCCCCGGACAGGGCGGGCTGAAGCTTTCTTT	CASSPRTGRAEAFF
TRBJ2-7	.	.	TRBV7-2	TGTGCCAGCAGCTTAAGTAGCCAGGGTTTCTACGAGCAGTACTTC	CASSLSSQGFYEQYF
TRBJ2-1	.	TRBD2	TRBV25-1	TGTGCCAGCAGTGACGTTAGCGGGAGCGGGGATGAGCAGTTCTTC	CASSDVSGSGDEQFF
TRBJ2-5	.	TRBD1	TRBV4-3	TGCGCCAGCAGCCAAGAGGAGTTAGGACAGGGAAAGTATTGGCCCTGGACCCAGTACTTC	CASSQEELGQGKYWPWTQYF
TRBJ2-3	.	TRBD1	TRBV4-2	TGTGCCAGCAGCCAAGAACAGGGGAAAGGGCCAGATACGCAGTATTTT	CASSQEQGKGPDTQYF
TRBJ1-5	.	TRBD1	TRBV19	TGTGCCAGTGTCGACAGGGACCCCCACAATCAGCCCCAGCATTTT	CASVDRDPHNQPQHF
TRBJ2-2	.	TRBD2	TRBV2	TGTGCCAGCAGTGAAGCGCTAAAACTAGCGGGATGGACGGTAGTTGGGACCGGGGAGCTGTTTTTT	CASSEALKLAGWTVVGTGELFF
TRBJ1-2	few	.	TRBV4-3	TGCGCCAGCAGCCAAGATCCGGGTTCGGACTATGGCTACACCTTC	CASSQDPGSDYGYTF
TRBJ2-3	few	.	TRBV10-3	TGTGCCATCAGTGAGTCAACCGAGGAGGATACGCAGTATTTT	CAISESTEEDTQYF
TRBJ2-5	.	TRBD1	TRBV29-1	TGCAGCGGGGGACAGGGGAACCAAGAGACCCAGTACTTC	CSGGQGNQETQYF
TRBJ1-1	.	.	TRBV29-1	TGCAGCGTTGAAGAGATCCAGGGGCGGAACACTGAAGCTTTCTTT	CSVEEIQGRNTEAFF
TRBJ2-4	few	TRBD1	TRBV4-3	TGCGCCAGCAGCCAAGAGGTGGGGACAGGGGACGTTCGGGACATTCAGTACTTC	CASSQEVGTGDVRDIQYF
TRBJ2-7	once	.	TRBV7-9	TGTGCCAGCAGCTTATCCGGGAACTACGAGCAGTACTTC	CASSLSGNYEQYF
TRBJ2-1	.	TRBD2	TRBV5-1	TGCGCCAGCAGCATCGGACTAGCGGGAGGGAATGAGCAGTTCTTC	CASSIGLAGGNEQFF
TRBJ2-5	few	TRBD2	TRBV11-3	TGTGCCAGCAGCTTAGGAGGGCTAGCGGAAGAGACCCAGTACTTC	CASSLGGLAEETQYF
TRBJ2-7	.	.	TRBV6-1	TGTGCCAGCAGTGATTCGGGCGGGGTTACCTACGAGCAGTACTTC	CASSDSGGVTYEQYF
TRBJ1-2	.	TRBD1	TRBV6-1	TGTGCCAGCAGTGAGGGGACAGGACACTATGGCTACACCTTC	CASSEGTGHYGYTF
TRBJ1-5	.	.	TRBV13	TGTGCCAGCAGCTCAAGGGGTCAGCCCCAGCATTTT	CASSSRGQPQHF
TRBJ1-5	.	.	TRBV6-6	TGTGCCAGCAGGGAGGGAAACGAGCGTCAGCCCCAGCATTTT	CASREGNERQPQHF
TRBJ1-1	.	.	TRBV1	TGCACCAGCAGCCAACAGGGGTACAACACTGAAGCTTTCTTT	CTSSQQGYNTEAFF